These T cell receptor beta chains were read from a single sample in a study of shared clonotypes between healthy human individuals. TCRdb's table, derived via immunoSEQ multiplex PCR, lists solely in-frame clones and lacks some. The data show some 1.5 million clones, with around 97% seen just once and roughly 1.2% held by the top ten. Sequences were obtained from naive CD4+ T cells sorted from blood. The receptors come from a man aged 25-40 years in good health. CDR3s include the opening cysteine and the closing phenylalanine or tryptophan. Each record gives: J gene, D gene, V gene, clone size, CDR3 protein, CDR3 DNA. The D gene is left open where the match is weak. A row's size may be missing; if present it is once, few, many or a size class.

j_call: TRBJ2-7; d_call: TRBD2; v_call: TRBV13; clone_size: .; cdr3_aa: CASGLAEYEQYF; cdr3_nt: TGTGCCAGCGGTCTAGCGGAATACGAGCAGTACTTC
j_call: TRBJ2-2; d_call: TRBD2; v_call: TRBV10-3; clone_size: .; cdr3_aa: CAIRASGGSNTGELFF; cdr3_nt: TGTGCCATCCGAGCTAGCGGGGGATCGAACACCGGGGAGCTGTTTTTT
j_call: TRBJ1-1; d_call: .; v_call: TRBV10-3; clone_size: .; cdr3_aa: CAISARDMNTEAFF; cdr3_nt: TGTGCCATCAGTGCAAGGGACATGAACACTGAAGCTTTCTTT
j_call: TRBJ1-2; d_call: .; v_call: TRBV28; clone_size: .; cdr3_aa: CASSYGGERQYGYTF; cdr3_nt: TGTGCCAGCAGTTATGGGGGAGAAAGACAGTATGGCTACACCTTC
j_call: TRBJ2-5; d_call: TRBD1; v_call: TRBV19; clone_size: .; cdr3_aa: CATGTGGETQYF; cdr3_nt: TGTGCCACAGGGACAGGGGGAGAGACCCAGTACTTC
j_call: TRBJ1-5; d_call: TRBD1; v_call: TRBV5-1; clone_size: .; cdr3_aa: CASSLRPGTEFSNQPQHF; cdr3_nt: TGCGCCAGCAGCTTGCGTCCCGGGACAGAATTTAGCAATCAGCCCCAGCATTTT
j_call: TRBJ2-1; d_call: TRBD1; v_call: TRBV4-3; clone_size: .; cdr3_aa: CASRRNDRADEQFF; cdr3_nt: TGCGCCAGCAGACGGAACGACAGGGCGGATGAGCAGTTCTTC
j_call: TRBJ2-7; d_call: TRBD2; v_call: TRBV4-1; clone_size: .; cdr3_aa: CASSQLAGEVNEQYF; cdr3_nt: TGCGCCAGCAGTCAACTAGCGGGAGAGGTCAACGAGCAGTACTTC
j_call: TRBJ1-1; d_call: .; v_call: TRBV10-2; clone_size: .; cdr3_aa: CASSDRVIDTEAFF; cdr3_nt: TGCGCCAGCAGTGACAGAGTGATCGACACTGAAGCTTTCTTT
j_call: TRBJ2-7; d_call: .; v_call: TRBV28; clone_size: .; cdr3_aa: CASSFHPLRGPSYEQYF; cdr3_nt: TGTGCCAGCAGTTTTCACCCCCTGCGGGGACCCTCCTACGAGCAGTACTTC
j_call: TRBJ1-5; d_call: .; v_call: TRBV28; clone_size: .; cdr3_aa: CASSPDYSNQPQHF; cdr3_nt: TGTGCCAGCAGTCCGGATTATAGCAATCAGCCCCAGCATTTT
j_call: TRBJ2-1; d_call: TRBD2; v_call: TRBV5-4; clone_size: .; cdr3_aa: CASSLSLAGGHEQFF; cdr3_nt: TGTGCCAGCAGCTTGTCACTAGCGGGAGGTCATGAGCAGTTCTTC
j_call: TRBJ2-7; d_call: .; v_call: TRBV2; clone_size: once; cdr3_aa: CASRTDRYEQYF; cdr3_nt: TGTGCCAGCAGAACGGACAGATACGAGCAGTACTTC
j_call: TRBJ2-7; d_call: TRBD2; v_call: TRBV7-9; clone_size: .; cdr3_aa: CASRQLAGASYEQYF; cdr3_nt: TGTGCCAGCAGGCAACTAGCGGGAGCCAGCTACGAGCAGTACTTC
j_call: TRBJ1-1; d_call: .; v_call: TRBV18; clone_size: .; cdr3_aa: CASSPPRGGRNTEAFF; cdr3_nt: TGTGCCAGCTCACCACCGCGAGGGGGGAGGAACACTGAAGCTTTCTTT
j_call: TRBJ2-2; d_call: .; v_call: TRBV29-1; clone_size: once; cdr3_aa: CSAGQPRTGELFF; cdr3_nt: TGCAGCGCCGGACAGCCTAGGACCGGGGAGCTGTTTTTT
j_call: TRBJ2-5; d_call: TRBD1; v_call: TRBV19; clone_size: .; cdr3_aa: CASSITGQQETQYF; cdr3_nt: TGTGCCAGTAGTATTACGGGACAGCAAGAGACCCAGTACTTC
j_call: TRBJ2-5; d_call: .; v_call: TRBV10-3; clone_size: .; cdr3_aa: CAIGGQETQYF; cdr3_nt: TGTGCCATCGGTGGCCAAGAGACCCAGTACTTC
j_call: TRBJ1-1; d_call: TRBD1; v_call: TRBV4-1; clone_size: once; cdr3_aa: CASSPLPTGGRTEAFF; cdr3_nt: TGCGCCAGCAGCCCCCTCCCGACAGGGGGGCGCACTGAAGCTTTCTTT
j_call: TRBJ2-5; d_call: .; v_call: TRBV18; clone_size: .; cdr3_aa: CASSPGHQETQYF; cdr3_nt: TGTGCCAGCTCACCAGGCCACCAAGAGACCCAGTACTTC
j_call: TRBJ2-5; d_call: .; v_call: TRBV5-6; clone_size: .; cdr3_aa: CASSGGWGPQETQYF; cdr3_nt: TGTGCCAGCAGCGGGGGATGGGGACCACAAGAGACCCAGTACTTC
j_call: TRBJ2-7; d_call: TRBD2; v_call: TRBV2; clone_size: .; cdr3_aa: CASSEPRLAGVSYEQYF; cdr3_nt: TGTGCCAGCAGTGAACCTAGACTAGCGGGAGTGTCCTACGAGCAGTACTTC
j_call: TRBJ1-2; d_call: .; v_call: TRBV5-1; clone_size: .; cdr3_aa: CASSSGQNYDYTF; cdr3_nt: TGCGCCAGCAGCTCGGGCCAGAACTATGACTACACCTTC
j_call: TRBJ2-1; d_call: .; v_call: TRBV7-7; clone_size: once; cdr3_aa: CASSPLSPSSYNEQFF; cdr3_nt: TGTGCTAGCAGCCCCCTTAGTCCAAGCTCCTACAATGAGCAGTTCTTC
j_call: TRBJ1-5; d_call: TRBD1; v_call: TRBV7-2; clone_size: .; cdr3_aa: CASSYFGTGGNQPQHF; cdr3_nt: TGTGCCAGCAGCTATTTTGGGACAGGGGGCAATCAGCCCCAGCATTTT
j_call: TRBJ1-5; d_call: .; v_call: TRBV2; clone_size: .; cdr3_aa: CASSEGGRRSNQPQHF; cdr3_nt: TGTGCCAGCAGTGAAGGAGGGAGGAGAAGCAATCAGCCCCAGCATTTT